This passage covers 16 T cell receptor beta chains from one sample sequenced in a study of cytomegalovirus exposure and HLA in healthy donors. The PCR was carried out with 60 Vbeta primers and 13 Jbeta primers. The protocol was immunoSEQ multiplex PCR, while the TCRdb copy is restricted to in-frame clones and leaves out a portion. The table shows around 120,000 clones, with around 70% occurring only once. Sequenced input: PBMCs. These receptors were obtained from a woman in her 50s in good health and CMV-seropositive.

The rearrangement links TRBV30 to TRBJ1-2; D remains ambiguous. V was cut by 0 bases and J by 2 bases, with 10 bases left in between. CDR1 and CDR2 from the germline V gene are GTSNPN and SVGIG (reference sequence). CDR3 size: 14 residues. The CDR3 protein is CAWSVQSLNYGYTF. The CDR3 bases are TGTGCCTGGAGTGTACAGAGTTTGAACTATGGCTACACCTTC.

This clone was seen only once. This chain links TRBV6-1 with TRBJ1-6; 8 bases align to TRBD1. Germline V CDR1 and CDR2: MNHNS, SASEGT. V trimming: 1 base; J trimming: 6 bases; junction bases outside the gene matches: 2. The CDR3 sequence is 15 residues long. The CDR3 loop reads CASSEGTGLNSPLHF. The CDR3 DNA reads as TGTGCCAGCAGTGAAGGGACAGGGCTTAATTCACCCCTCCACTTT.

The rearrangement joins TRBV18 to TRBJ1-2; D might be TRBD1 (5 bases). Germline values: CDR1 KGHSH, CDR2 LQKENI. Trimming took off 2 bases at V and 6 bases at J, with 10 bases between the two ends. This CDR3 comprises 13 residues. The CDR3 region is CASSPGASNGYTF. The CDR3 nucleotides are TGTGCCAGCTCACCAGGGGCTTCTAATGGCTACACCTTC.

The gene calls are TRBV28 and TRBJ1-3, with D unclear. Deletions cut 7 bases from V and 2 bases from J, with 12 bases between. Per the germline V gene, CDR1 is MDHEN and CDR2 is SYDVKM. The CDR3 loop spans 14 amino acids. The CDR3 is CASTLEATGNTIYF. In DNA form, the CDR3 reads TGTGCCAGCACCCTTGAGGCAACTGGAAACACCATATATTTT.

The chain recombines TRBV29-1 with TRBJ1-2; 11 bases align to TRBD1. CDR3 size: 15 residues. V lost 0 bases to trimming and J lost 7 bases; unmatched junction nucleotides: 7. Germline V CDR1 and CDR2: SQVTM, ANQGSEA. DNA of the CDR3: TGCAGCGTTGAAGAACTACGGACAGGGGGCCGTGGCTACACCTTC. Translation: CSVEELRTGGRGYTF.

DNA of the CDR3: TGTGCCAGCTCACCTCCGGGTGGTCAGCCCCAGCATTTT. Translating gives CASSPPGGQPQHF. This chain connects TRBV18 to TRBJ1-5; D is uncertain. This CDR3 is 13 amino acids long. In germline, CDR1 is KGHSH, CDR2 LQKENI. The germline V and J ends were trimmed by 3 bases and 6 bases, with 9 bases remaining between them.

The sample holds a few counts of this clone. The chain joins TRBV14 to TRBJ1-2; D is unclear. The CDR3 is 15 amino acids. CDR1 is SGHDN and CDR2 is FVKESK in the germline V gene. The ends were cut back, 4 bases at V and 2 bases at J, with 14 bases in the middle. The chain's CDR3 is CASSPYSSGNYGYTF. The CDR3 nucleotides read TGTGCCAGCAGCCCGTACTCCTCCGGGAACTATGGCTACACCTTC.

The V call is TRBV7-2, the J call TRBJ2-1; 7 bases are a match to TRBD1. Germline trimming cut 3 bases from V and 4 bases from J; bases unmatched to any gene: 3. Germline CDR1 reads SGHTA; CDR2 reads FQGNSA. The CDR3 is 14 residues long. The CDR3 nucleotides read TGTGCCAGCAGCTTCGACAGGGTTTACAATGAGCAGTTCTTC. This gives the protein CASSFDRVYNEQFF.

The chain links TRBV5-1 to TRBJ1-3; D gene unclear. This CDR3 comprises 14 residues. Between the trimmed V and J ends, which lost 0 bases and 5 bases, there was a span of 9 bases. The V gene's germline CDR1 is SGHRS and CDR2 YFSETQ. This CDR3 is CASSLGSERNTIYF. The DNA of the CDR3 is TGCGCCAGCAGCTTGGGCAGCGAAAGAAACACCATATATTTT.

The chain carries TRBV19 and TRBJ1-2; possibly TRBD1 for D (5 bases). V lost 6 bases to trimming and J lost 11 bases, with 19 bases between them. Germline V gives CDR1 LNHDA, CDR2 SQIVND (reference sequence). This CDR3 is built from 13 residues. CDR3 bases: TGTGCCAGTAGCAAACCCCTGGACATTTTGTACACCTTC. This codes for CASSKPLDILYTF.

The rearrangement links TRBV5-6 to TRBJ2-3, with D possibly TRBD2 on 5 matching bases. The CDR3 covers 14 residues. The V end lost 2 bases, the J end lost 4 bases, and 11 bases lay between the germline ends. The germline CDR1 and CDR2 sequences are SGHDT and YYEEEE. The CDR3: CASSLGMGADTQYF. In DNA, the CDR3 is TGTGCCAGCAGCTTAGGTATGGGAGCAGATACGCAGTATTTT.

The V gene is TRBV28, the J gene TRBJ2-7; 7 nucleotides align to TRBD1. The CDR3 has 11 amino acids. The V gene end was trimmed by 9 bases and the J gene end by 6 bases; junction bases not matched to a gene: 5. Per the germline V gene, CDR1 is MDHEN and CDR2 is SYDVKM. In DNA form, the CDR3 reads TGTGCCAGTAAACAGGGGTTCGAGCAGTACTTC. This codes for CASKQGFEQYF. Supplemented by reference TRBV28 and TRBJ2-7, the full variable domain reads DVKVTQSSRYLVKRTGEKVFLECVQDMDHENMFWYRQDPGLGLRLIYFSYDVKMKEKGDIPEGYSVSREKKERFSLILESASTNQTSMYLCASKQGFEQYFGPGTRLTVT.

The count of this clone is one. The rearrangement joins TRBV6-1 to TRBJ1-2, with D possibly matching TRBD1 (5 bases). Germline CDR1 and CDR2: MNHNS and SASEGT. The ends were cut back, 6 bases at V and 0 bases at J, with 14 bases in the middle. This CDR3 region has 15 residues. The CDR3 DNA reads as TGTGCCAGCAGGTCCGGGCAGGGATCTAACTATGGCTACACCTTC. Encoded protein: CASRSGQGSNYGYTF.

The V gene is TRBV5-5, the J gene TRBJ2-7, with TRBD2 matching 8 bases. The CDR3 extends over 13 amino acids. The junction had 5 bases not matched to a gene; V was cut back by 4 bases and J by 5 bases. Germline-derived CDR1 and CDR2 are SGHKS and YYEKEE (reference sequence). CDR3 bases: TGTGCCAGCAGCCAGCGGGGGCACGACGAGCAGTACTTC. Encoded protein: CASSQRGHDEQYF.

The rearrangement uses TRBV28 and TRBJ1-3; TRBD1 matches 9 bases. This CDR3 has 13 residues. V gave up 6 bases and J gave up 4 bases; unmatched junction bases: 1. The germline V gene has CDR1 MDHEN and CDR2 SYDVKM. The CDR3 bases are TGTGCCAGCAGGGGACAGGGAGGAAACACCATATATTTT. Translation: CASRGQGGNTIYF.

Here the CDR3 reads CASSTRTGEKYGYTF. As DNA, the CDR3 is TGTGCCAGTAGTACCCGGACAGGGGAAAAATATGGCTACACCTTC. V and J are TRBV19 and TRBJ1-2; the match to TRBD1 covers 9 bases. Germline loops: CDR1 LNHDA, CDR2 SQIVND (reference sequence). V shed 4 bases, J shed 5 bases, and the junction held 8 bases outside the gene matches. The CDR3 is made up of 15 amino acids.